This T cell receptor (beta chain) was documented in a study of CD8+CD57+ T cells in acquired aplastic anemia. Overall study context: Sorted CD4+ and CD8+ cells yielded roughly 3 ug of DNA on average.

Overall study results and limits: The study identified around 28 CD8+ CDR3 sequences shared by patients and controls.

The template for TCR beta VDJ and CDR3 sequence profiling was genomic DNA. Via MiXCR, TCRdb re-called the reads, giving one row per CDR3 protein. The sample has around 250,000 distinct CDR3 sequences, approximately 80% seen once. CDR1 and CDR2 (germline): SNHLY, FYNNEI. V dropped 6 bases and J dropped 4 bases, with 18 bases sitting between them. The CDR3 has 15 residues. As to this clonotype: Its antigen remains unidentified.

Patients sequenced had flow cytometry evidence of CD8+CD57+ cell expansion. Everyone among the patients had severe acquired aplastic anemia. This chain connects TRBV2 to TRBJ2-5; D tentatively reads TRBD1 or TRBD2 (6 bases each). Sequenced material: sorted CD4+, CD8+, or CD8+CD57+ T cells (not recorded which) from PBMCs. The source of this sequence is a human donor with aplastic anemia. The CDR3 protein is CASSGVGGPLETQYF. The DNA of the CDR3 is TGTGCCAGCAGCGGCGTAGGGGGGCCGTTAGAGACCCAGTACTTC.